The rows below give T cell receptor beta chains drawn from one sample of a study of blood T cells in healthy people across ages. TCRdb passed the 5' RACE reads through MiXCR, listing each CDR3 protein once. Of roughly 1,000,000 distinct CDR3 sequences in the sample, almost 25% were seen once. These data also featured in a second study, about T cells of mothers and their children.

Sequencing was performed on blood. These TCRs come from a girl aged 2-15 years in good health. Both conserved end residues are part of each CDR3. Size values are once, few and many counts, or a class for expanded clones, and some rows have none.

j_gene,abundance,v_gene,CDR3aa
TRBJ1-2,-,TRBV28,CASSLTTGGRNYGYTF
TRBJ2-7,-,TRBV9,CASSVNRQGANYEQYF
TRBJ1-1,few,TRBV12-3/TRBV12-4,CASSFQGKNTEAFF
TRBJ2-7,-,TRBV2,CASQNVGGQYF
-,few,TRBV29-1,CSVELRQGMDEQFF
TRBJ2-7,-,TRBV20-1,CSASRTGIFYEQYF
TRBJ2-4,few,TRBV7-8,CASSLAAAGGSGIQYF
TRBJ2-1,many,TRBV12-3/TRBV12-4,CASIKASGGLGEIYAYNEQFF
TRBJ2-5,-,TRBV7-2,CASTEAVLARTQYF
TRBJ2-1,few,TRBV5-1,CASSYRLAGKSSYNEQFF
TRBJ2-7,once,TRBV13,CASTIAGGFRSYEQYF
TRBJ2-1,few,TRBV24-1,CATSDLTGLFF
TRBJ1-2,-,TRBV20-1,CSARVREAGYTF
TRBJ2-1,-,TRBV7-9,CAFARLATTNEQFF
TRBJ1-6,-,TRBV5-1,CASSRIFFRGSPLHF
TRBJ1-5,-,TRBV6-1,CASHRDYSNQPQHF
TRBJ2-5,many,TRBV6-2/TRBV6-3,CASSYSIQETQYF
TRBJ1-1,few,TRBV6-6,CASSYGRQSNTEAFF
TRBJ2-1,-,TRBV20-1,CSARFVAYNEQLF
TRBJ2-1,-,TRBV5-1,CASGGGGGVFSEQFF
TRBJ2-7,-,TRBV20-1,CSASGRTSYEQYF
TRBJ2-2,few,TRBV24-1,CATSDIYANTGELFF
TRBJ1-3,-,TRBV7-9,CASSLEVGGSGNTIYF
TRBJ1-2,-,TRBV7-2,CASSPDRFYGYTF
TRBJ2-1,few,TRBV29-1,CSVDPYNEQFF
TRBJ2-5,few,TRBV5-6,CASSFSQGEETQYF
TRBJ2-1,few,TRBV7-8,CASIGEEGLLNEQFF
TRBJ2-4,few,TRBV6-5,CASKASGWDIQYF
-,-,TRBV7-8,CASRPQGLYNEQFF
TRBJ2-1,few,TRBV5-1,CASREATSHNEQFF
-,few,TRBV14,CASSQGLARGSEETQYF
TRBJ2-7,-,TRBV13,CASSSATAEDIDEQYF
TRBJ2-7,-,TRBV6-2/TRBV6-3,CASSYGGPKYEQYF
TRBJ1-1,-,TRBV6-5,CASTYSAGNTEAFF
TRBJ2-3,few,TRBV29-1,CSVVAGWADTQYF
TRBJ1-3,few,TRBV4-1,CASASLSGNTIYF